Following are 23 T cell receptor beta chains from one sample sequenced in a study of CXCR3-negative and CXCR3-positive naive CD8 T cells. 5' RACE with UMI labels generated the TRB cDNA libraries. TCRdb re-called the 5' RACE reads; every CDR3 protein appears as one record, without DNA. The table counts about 40,000 distinct CDR3 sequences; 7% to 8% lies in the top ten. Sequencing was performed on memory CD8+ T cells from blood. The receptors derive from a human donor in good health. Some clones in this sample may be carry-over from other donors' samples.

The V and J genes are TRBV4-3 and TRBJ2-7. The CDR3 has 15 residues. Germline loops: CDR1 LGHNA, CDR2 YSLEER. The CDR3 loop is CASSQFSADSYEQYF.

The rearrangement uses TRBV4-2 and TRBJ2-1. CDR3 size: 14 residues. The germline CDR1 and CDR2 sequences are LGHNA and YNFKEQ. CDR3 residues: CASSQELLAYEQFF.

The gene calls are TRBV6-1 and TRBJ2-7. There are 12 residues in the CDR3. Germline CDR1 is MNHNS and CDR2 is SASEGT. The CDR3: CASQVEPYEQYF.

V usage is TRBV5-1 and J usage is TRBJ2-3; TCRdb's assignment of TRBD2 cannot be checked, as there is no DNA. Germline CDR1 SGHRS, CDR2 YFSETQ. The CDR3 is 15 residues long. The CDR3 sequence: CASSLYDSGADTQYF.

The V and J genes are TRBV11-2 and TRBJ2-1; TCRdb reports TRBD1, a call that lacks DNA to check it against. The germline V gene encodes CDR1 SGHAT and CDR2 FQNNGV. The CDR3 extends over 16 amino acids. CDR3 in amino acids: CASSLESTGAENEQFF.

The chain has TRBV7-9 and TRBJ1-2; there is no DNA to check the TCRdb D call of TRBD1. Germline CDR1 SEHNR, CDR2 FQNEAQ (reference sequence). The CDR3 is 15 residues long. CDR3 sequence: CASSLGQGGEDGYTF.

The genes are TRBV7-3 and TRBJ2-6; as DNA is missing, the TRBD1 call by TCRdb cannot be tested. Germline-derived CDR1 and CDR2 are SGHTA and FQGTGA. CDR3 length: 20 residues. The CDR3: CASSKPRTGLFSPGANVLTF.

The rearrangement uses TRBV7-3 and TRBJ1-2; TCRdb indicates TRBD1, and absent DNA this call remains unverified. The CDR3 loop spans 19 amino acids. The V gene's germline CDR1 is SGHTA and CDR2 FQGTGA. CDR3 amino acids: CASSLTPRPGTGAEEGYTF. The variable domain in full, completed from reference TRBV7-3 and TRBJ1-2, reads GAGVSQTPSNKVTEKGKYVELRCDPISGHTALYWYRQSLGQGPEFLIYFQGTGAADDSGLPNDRFFAVRPEGSVSTLKIQRTERGDSAVYLCASSLTPRPGTGAEEGYTFGSGTRLTVV.

J is TRBJ2-2 and V is TRBV20-1; TCRdb picks TRBD2, but there is no DNA to check that call. The CDR3 consists of 14 residues. Germline CDR1 is DFQATT and CDR2 is SNEGSKA (reference sequence). The CDR3 here is CSARVRDYTGELFF.

The chain uses TRBV25-1 and TRBJ1-1; TCRdb's D call of TRBD1 is untestable without DNA. The CDR3 runs 14 residues. Germline V gene sequence: CDR1 MGHDK, CDR2 SYGVNS. The CDR3 reads CASSEVQANTEAFF.

V gene TRBV7-6 combines with J gene TRBJ2-7; the TCRdb call, TRBD1, lacks DNA for checking. Germline-derived CDR1 and CDR2 are SGHVS and FNYEAQ. This CDR3 has 14 amino acids. The CDR3 loop is CASSPGQGADDQYF.

The CDR3 here is CASSYNPGQGQDYEQYF. This chain uses TRBV6-2 or TRBV6-3 with TRBJ2-7; there is no DNA to check the TCRdb D call of TRBD1. The CDR3 loop spans 17 amino acids. Germline V gives CDR1 MNHEY, CDR2 SVGEGT.

The chain couples TRBV29-1 to TRBJ1-3. The V gene's germline CDR1 is SQVTM and CDR2 ANQGSEA. This CDR3 spans 12 amino acids. The CDR3 loop is CSAAFSGNTIYF.

The V call is TRBV5-1, the J call TRBJ1-4. The V gene's germline CDR1 is SGHRS and CDR2 YFSETQ. The CDR3 spans 15 residues. The CDR3 protein is CASSLAGATNEKLFF. Full variable domain (rest looked up from reference TRBV5-1 and TRBJ1-4): KAGVTQTPRYLIKTRGQQVTLSCSPISGHRSVSWYQQTPGQGLQFLFEYFSETQRNKGNFPGRFSGRQFSNSRSEMNVSTLELGDSALYLCASSLAGATNEKLFFGSGTQLSVL.

V usage is TRBV29-1 and J usage is TRBJ2-1; TCRdb selects TRBD1, and the lack of DNA leaves this call unchecked. Germline loops: CDR1 SQVTM, CDR2 ANQGSEA. The CDR3 is made up of 16 amino acids. CDR3 region: CSVESARVGSYNEQFF.

V gene TRBV5-1 combines with J gene TRBJ2-7; absent DNA, TCRdb's TRBD1 call cannot be checked. The germline V gene has CDR1 SGHRS and CDR2 YFSETQ. This CDR3 has 15 residues. CDR3 residues: CASSWGQGARIEQYF.

This chain links TRBV4-3 with TRBJ2-7; checking the TCRdb D call of TRBD1 is not possible without DNA. Germline loops: CDR1 LGHNA, CDR2 YSLEER. This CDR3 is built from 13 residues. This CDR3 reads CASSQRGGHEQYF.

The V and J genes are TRBV5-1 and TRBJ2-5; TCRdb's assignment of TRBD2 cannot be checked, as there is no DNA. In germline, CDR1 is SGHRS, CDR2 YFSETQ. This CDR3 has 15 residues. The CDR3 sequence is CASVSSDYHQETQYF.

The V and J genes are TRBV4-3 and TRBJ2-3. CDR1 and CDR2 (germline): LGHNA, YSLEER. The CDR3 has 16 residues. CDR3: CASSQVLGWGTDTQYF.

The CDR3: CASSMGLAPQETQYF. This chain joins TRBV13 and TRBJ2-5; TCRdb selects TRBD1, and the lack of DNA leaves this call unchecked. The CDR3 consists of 15 residues. Per the germline V gene, CDR1 is PRHDT and CDR2 is FYEKMQ (reference sequence). The full variable domain, with the rest looked up from reference TRBV13 and TRBJ2-5, is AAGVIQSPRHLIKEKRETATLKCYPIPRHDTVYWYQQGPGQDPQFLISFYEKMQSDKGSIPDRFSAQQFSDYHSELNMSSLELGDSALYFCASSMGLAPQETQYFGPGTRLLVL.

V usage is TRBV7-7 and J usage is TRBJ1-5. There are 13 residues in the CDR3. CDR1 SSHAT and CDR2 FNYEAQ come from the germline V gene (reference sequence). CDR3: CASSLSQGQPQHF.

This rearrangement joins TRBV20-1 to TRBJ1-5; absent DNA, TCRdb's TRBD1 call cannot be checked. Germline CDR1 reads DFQATT; CDR2 reads SNEGSKA (reference sequence). CDR3 size: 14 residues. CDR3 loop: CSASVVEGRRPQHF.

This sequence joins TRBV28 and TRBJ2-5; TCRdb selects TRBD2, and the lack of DNA leaves this call unchecked. CDR3 length equals 18 residues. Germline CDR1 MDHEN, CDR2 SYDVKM. This CDR3 is CASSLPGTSGGIQETQYF.